These T cell receptor beta chains were read from a single sample in a study of T-cell reconstitution after alpha-beta-depleted transplantation in children. MiXCR was run by TCRdb on the PCR reads, yielding one entry per CDR3 protein. The sample shows around 96,000 distinct CDR3 sequences, 10% to 15% of them seen only once. The source was PBMCs from the stem cell graft donor, collected from the stem cell graft. The receptors were sampled from a human donor who donated a stem cell graft to a child with inherited bone marrow failure. The CDR3 runs from the conserved cysteine through the conserved F or W. The D gene is left open where the match is weak. Not all rows give a size; the values are once, few, many and, for expanded clones, a class.

TRBJ2-1 | - | TRBV5-4 | - | CASSLAQGDEQFF | TGTGCCAGCAGCTTGGCCCAAGGTGATGAGCAGTTCTTC
TRBJ2-1 | many | TRBV7-6 | - | CASSWGLDNEQFF | TGTGCCAGCAGCTGGGGACTCGACAATGAGCAGTTCTTC
TRBJ2-3 | medium-sized | TRBV7-8 | - | CASSPWVSSSTDTQYF | TGTGCCAGCAGCCCCTGGGTTTCGTCTAGCACAGATACGCAGTATTTT
TRBJ2-1 | - | TRBV20-1 | - | CSAPVLAYNEQFF | TGCAGTGCCCCCGTCCTGGCTTACAATGAGCAGTTCTTC
TRBJ2-1 | many | TRBV6-5 | - | CASSPLGNEQFF | TGTGCCAGCAGTCCTCTAGGCAATGAGCAGTTCTTC
TRBJ1-2 | few | TRBV20-1 | - | CSARGDGRLFTF | TGCAGTGCTAGAGGCGATGGGCGTCTCTTCACCTTC
TRBJ2-5 | many | TRBV5-1 | TRBD1 | CASSYRDRGKVTQYF | TGCGCCAGCAGCTACCGGGACAGGGGCAAAGTGACCCAGTACTTC
TRBJ2-1 | many | TRBV3-1 | - | CASSGRDFRNNEQFF | TGTGCCAGCAGCGGCCGGGACTTTCGGAACAATGAGCAGTTCTTC
TRBJ1-2 | many | TRBV2 | - | CASSEGQGRSGYTF | TGTGCCAGCAGTGAGGGGCAGGGGCGTAGTGGCTACACCTTC
TRBJ2-7 | few | TRBV10-3 | TRBD2 | CAISGGGTLAYEQYF | TGTGCCATCAGTGGCGGGGGGACCCTAGCCTACGAGCAGTACTTC
TRBJ1-5 | many | TRBV19 | TRBD1 | CASSAAGGQPQHF | TGTGCCAGTAGCGCGGCAGGGGGGCAGCCCCAGCATTTT
TRBJ2-2 | many | TRBV29-1 | - | CSVVLGRILFF | TGCAGCGTTGTCCTCGGCCGTATCCTGTTTTTT
TRBJ2-3 | - | TRBV19 | - | CASSPAGGSTDTQYF | TGTGCCAGTAGTCCCGCCGGCGGGAGCACAGATACGCAGTATTTT
TRBJ2-7 | many | TRBV6-5 | - | CASSYAPEAYEQYF | TGTGCCAGCAGTTACGCCCCTGAGGCCTACGAGCAGTACTTC
TRBJ1-1 | once | TRBV7-4 | - | CASSLLLGENTEAFF | TGTGCCAGCAGCTTACTTTTGGGTGAGAACACTGAAGCTTTCTTT
TRBJ2-3 | many | TRBV4-1 | - | CASSQEDRSDTQYF | TGCGCCAGCAGCCAAGAGGACCGTTCAGATACGCAGTATTTT
TRBJ2-2 | many | TRBV5-1 | TRBD1 | CASSLQGRTGELFF | TGCGCCAGCAGCTTACAGGGGAGAACCGGGGAGCTGTTTTTT
TRBJ1-6 | many | TRBV7-2 | TRBD1 | CASSRTGVFSPLHF | TGTGCCAGCAGCCGGACAGGGGTATTCTCACCCCTCCACTTT
TRBJ2-6 | many | TRBV27 | TRBD1 | CASSPAGGTGANVLTF | TGTGCCAGCAGCCCGGCAGGGGGCACTGGGGCCAACGTCCTGACTTTC
TRBJ2-1 | many | TRBV6-2/TRBV6-3 | TRBD2 | CASSPRTSGSSYNEQFF | TGTGCCAGCAGCCCTCGGACTAGCGGGTCCTCCTACAATGAGCAGTTCTTC
TRBJ1-1 | many | TRBV15 | - | CATSRDLRGLGQLNTEAFF | TGTGCCACCAGCAGAGATTTGCGAGGGTTAGGACAGCTCAACACTGAAGCTTTCTTT
TRBJ2-1 | many | TRBV28 | - | CASRPPGLRNNEQFF | TGTGCCAGCAGACCGCCCGGACTAAGGAACAATGAGCAGTTCTTC
TRBJ2-1 | many | TRBV5-1 | TRBD1 | CASSRTGTGGYNEQFF | TGCGCCAGCAGCAGGACCGGGACAGGGGGGTACAATGAGCAGTTCTTC
TRBJ2-7 | many | TRBV29-1 | - | CSVTLPSYEQYF | TGCAGCGTGACACTACCTTCCTACGAGCAGTACTTC
TRBJ2-5 | many | TRBV5-1 | - | CASSIPGSETQYF | TGCGCCAGCAGCATACCCGGGTCGGAGACCCAGTACTTC
TRBJ2-3 | many | TRBV29-1 | - | CSVQKGSDTQYF | TGCAGCGTACAAAAGGGTTCAGATACGCAGTATTTT
TRBJ1-2 | many | TRBV15 | - | CAVSEGTSLTYGYTF | TGTGCCGTGTCCGAGGGGACGTCCCTGACCTATGGCTACACCTTC
TRBJ1-1 | many | TRBV12-3/TRBV12-4 | - | CASRYGKAEAFF | TGTGCCAGCAGATATGGGAAAGCTGAAGCTTTCTTT
TRBJ2-7 | - | TRBV7-2 | - | CASSLQGMTYEQYF | TGTGCCAGCAGCTTACAGGGGATGACCTACGAGCAGTACTTC
TRBJ2-7 | many | TRBV4-3 | TRBD1 | CASSQDLGQDNYEQYF | TGCGCCAGCAGCCAAGATTTGGGACAGGACAACTACGAGCAGTACTTC
TRBJ2-5 | few | TRBV6-5 | - | CASSYLLRRETQYF | TGTGCCAGCAGTTACCTTCTACGTCGGGAGACCCAGTACTTC
TRBJ1-1 | - | TRBV20-1 | TRBD1 | CSARDREVTEAFF | TGCAGTGCCCGGGACAGGGAGGTAACTGAAGCTTTCTTT
TRBJ2-5 | many | TRBV20-1 | - | CSAIPLEGVMVQETQYF | TGCAGTGCCATCCCCTTGGAGGGAGTAATGGTCCAAGAGACCCAGTACTTC
TRBJ2-1 | many | TRBV5-1 | TRBD1 | CASSLQGQGSHEQFF | TGCGCCAGCAGCTTACAGGGACAGGGGTCCCATGAGCAGTTCTTC
TRBJ2-7 | - | TRBV6-2/TRBV6-3 | TRBD2 | CASSYSPSGTYEQYF | TGTGCCAGCAGTTACTCCCCTAGCGGGACCTACGAGCAGTACTTC
TRBJ1-4 | few | TRBV7-8 | - | CASSAVDGTSPFF | TGTGCCAGCAGCGCTGTGGACGGTACGAGTCCGTTTTTT
TRBJ1-1 | many | TRBV12-3/TRBV12-4 | - | CASSPRDPDTEAFF | TGTGCCAGCAGCCCAAGGGACCCTGACACTGAAGCTTTCTTT
TRBJ2-7 | few | TRBV7-6 | - | CASSAGTYAYEQYF | TGTGCCAGCAGCGCAGGGACATACGCCTACGAGCAGTACTTC